The clone carrying this T cell receptor (beta chain) was observed at least ten times. Its antigen is as yet unknown. The sample belongs to a study of cytomegalovirus exposure and HLA in healthy donors. Notes on the study in general: It has been reported that TCR beta sequences accurately predicted the HLA-A and HLA-B alleles of most subjects. Sequencing likely produced, as an artifact, a cluster of highly shared sequence variants. In a later analysis, TCR beta V- and J-gene trimming was associated with a missense DCLRE1C variant.

PCR primers comprised 60 Vbeta and 13 Jbeta primers. Produced via immunoSEQ multiplex PCR; TCRdb's table is partial and in-frame only. The repertoire holds 85,000 to 90,000 clones, with 67% as singletons. V lost 8 bases, J lost 6 bases, and 11 bases lay in between. CDR1 and CDR2 from the germline V gene are SNHLY and FYNNEI. This CDR3 is built from 11 residues. Sequenced input: PBMCs. The TCR originated in a man aged 25-45 years in good health and CMV-seronegative. This chain links TRBV2 with TRBJ2-7, with D maybe TRBD2 (5 bases). The CDR3 DNA follows: TGTGCCAGCCGAAGGGAGACCGAGCAGTACTTC. Amino acids: CASRRETEQYF.